In its sample, the clone carrying this T cell receptor beta chain was seen once. Its target is unknown. V was shortened by 0 bases and J by 0 bases, with 5 bases between the two germline ends. The CDR3 spans 14 residues. CDR1 and CDR2 from the germline V gene are LGHNA and YNFKEQ. The data were obtained in a study of OX40 agonist ivuxolimab in advanced cancers. Study at large: Patients were 82.7% male with ages about 23 to 90, mean about 65. Study findings and constraints: Certain nonresponders additionally had low normalized T-cell clonal expansion. No determination was made of the antigen specificity of the expanded peripheral T cells.

The assay was immunoSEQ multiplex PCR, and TCRdb's table has in-frame clones only and misses some. In the table there are approximately 6,000 clones, approximately 68% of which are singletons. Baseline, cycle 4 day 1, and cycle 7 day 1 were the blood sampling points. The source material was CD4+ or CD8+ T cells sorted from blood, sampled in a trial of the OX40 agonist ivuxolimab. The sequence was obtained from an adult with an advanced solid tumor such as melanoma, head and neck, liver or kidney cancer. This chain connects TRBV4-2 to TRBJ1-2; D not certain. CDR3 DNA sequence: TGTGCCAGCAGCCAAGAGGCAGCTAACTATGGCTACACCTTC. It yields the protein CASSQEAANYGYTF.